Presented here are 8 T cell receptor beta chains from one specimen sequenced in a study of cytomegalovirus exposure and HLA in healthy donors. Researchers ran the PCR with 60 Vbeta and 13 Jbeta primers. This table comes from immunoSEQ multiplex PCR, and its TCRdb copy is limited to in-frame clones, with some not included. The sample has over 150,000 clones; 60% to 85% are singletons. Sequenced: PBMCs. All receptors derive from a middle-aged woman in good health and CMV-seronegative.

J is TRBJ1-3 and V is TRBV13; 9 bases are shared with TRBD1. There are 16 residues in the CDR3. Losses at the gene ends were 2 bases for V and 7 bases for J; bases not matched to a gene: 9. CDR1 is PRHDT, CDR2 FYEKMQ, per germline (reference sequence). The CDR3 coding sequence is TGTGCCAGCAGCTTAAGGGTACAGGACAGGGGTAACACCATATATTTT. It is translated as CASSLRVQDRGNTIYF.

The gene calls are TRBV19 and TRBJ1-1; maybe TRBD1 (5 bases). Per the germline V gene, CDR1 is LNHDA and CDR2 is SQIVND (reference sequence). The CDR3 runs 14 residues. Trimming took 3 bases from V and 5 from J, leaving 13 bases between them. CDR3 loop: CASSIYGGGTEAFF. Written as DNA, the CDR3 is TGTGCCAGTAGTATCTATGGGGGAGGGACTGAAGCTTTCTTT.

Here the CDR3 DNA reads TGTGCCAGCACTCCTCTGGGGGGGGGAAACGCTTTCTTT. Residues: CASTPLGGGNAFF. The V call is TRBV28, the J call TRBJ1-1; maybe TRBD1 (5 bases). The CDR3 has 13 amino acids. Trimming shortened V by 7 bases and J by 11 bases, and 20 bases separated the two germline ends. CDR1 and CDR2 (germline): MDHEN, SYDVKM.

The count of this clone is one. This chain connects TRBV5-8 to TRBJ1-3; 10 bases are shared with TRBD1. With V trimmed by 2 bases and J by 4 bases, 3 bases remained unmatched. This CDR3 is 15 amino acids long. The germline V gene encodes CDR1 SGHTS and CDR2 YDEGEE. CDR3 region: CASSFDRGPGNTIYF. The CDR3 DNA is TGTGCCAGCAGCTTCGACAGGGGGCCCGGAAACACCATATATTTT.

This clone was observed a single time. In DNA form, the CDR3 reads TGCGCCAGCAGTGAGTCTCGGGAGGGGTCCTACGAGCAGTACTTC. This encodes CASSESREGSYEQYF. The chain employs TRBV10-1 and TRBJ2-7; 8 bases line up with TRBD2. CDR1 WNHNN and CDR2 SYGVQD come from the germline V gene (reference sequence). The CDR3 has 15 residues. After removal of 0 bases from V and 1 base from J, the junction contained 2 bases not matched to a gene.

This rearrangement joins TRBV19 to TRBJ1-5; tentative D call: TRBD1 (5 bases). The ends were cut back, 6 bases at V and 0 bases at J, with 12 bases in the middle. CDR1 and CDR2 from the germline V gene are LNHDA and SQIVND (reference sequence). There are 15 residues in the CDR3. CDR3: CASSQGRNSNQPQHF. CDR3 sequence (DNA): TGTGCCAGTAGCCAGGGCAGAAATAGCAATCAGCCCCAGCATTTT. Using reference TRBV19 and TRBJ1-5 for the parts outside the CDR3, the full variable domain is DGGITQSPKYLFRKEGQNVTLSCEQNLNHDAMYWYRQDPGQGLRLIYYSQIVNDFQKGDIAEGYSVSREKKESFPLTVTSAQKNPTAFYLCASSQGRNSNQPQHFGDGTRLSIL.

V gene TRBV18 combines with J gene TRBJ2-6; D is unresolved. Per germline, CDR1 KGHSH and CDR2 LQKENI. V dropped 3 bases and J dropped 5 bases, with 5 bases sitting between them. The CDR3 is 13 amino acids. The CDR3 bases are TGTGCCAGCTCACCTGTAAGGGCCAACGTCCTGACTTTC. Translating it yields CASSPVRANVLTF.

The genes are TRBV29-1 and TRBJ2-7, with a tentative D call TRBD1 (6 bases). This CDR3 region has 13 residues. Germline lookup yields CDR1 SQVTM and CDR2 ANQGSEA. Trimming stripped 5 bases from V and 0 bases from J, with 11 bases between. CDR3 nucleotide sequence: TGCAGCGTTAGGGACACGAGCTCCTACGAGCAGTACTTC. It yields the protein CSVRDTSSYEQYF.